One and the same sample provided the 3 T cell receptor beta chains below, sequenced in a study of cytomegalovirus exposure and HLA in healthy donors. The study ran its PCR with 60 Vbeta and 13 Jbeta primers. The assay was immunoSEQ multiplex PCR, and TCRdb's table has in-frame clones only and misses some. The sample consists of 150,000 to 200,000 clones, roughly 74% of them appearing once. Sequences were obtained from PBMCs. Receptors originate from a woman aged 40 to 50 in good health and CMV-seropositive.

In its sample, this clone was seen a few times. This chain links TRBV5-4 with TRBJ1-2; TRBD1 aligns across 9 bases. V was pared by 5 bases and J by 0 bases, with 8 bases of the junction left unmatched. The CDR3 runs to 16 residues. Germline V gene lookup returns CDR1 SGHNT and CDR2 YYREEE (reference sequence). As DNA, the CDR3 is TGTGCCAGCAGGGCCGGGACAGGGAGTTCTAACTATGGCTACACCTTC. Its translation is CASRAGTGSSNYGYTF.

The chain has TRBV28 and TRBJ2-1; tentative D call: TRBD1 (6 bases). CDR3 size: 18 residues. V was shortened by 6 bases and J by 4 bases, with 25 bases between the two germline ends. The germline gives CDR1 MDHEN, CDR2 SYDVKM. The CDR3 nucleotides are TGTGCCAGCAGACTATCGTGGGGCAGGGGCCAAGGGTACAATGAGCAGTTCTTC. Residues: CASRLSWGRGQGYNEQFF.

In its sample, this clone was seen once. The CDR3 DNA reads TGTGCCTGGAGGGCCCCAGGCTCCTACGAGCAGTACTTC. Its translation is CAWRAPGSYEQYF. This sequence joins TRBV30 and TRBJ2-7; D is unresolved. Per germline, CDR1 GTSNPN and CDR2 SVGIG (reference sequence). With 3 bases removed from V and 0 bases from J, the gap between germline ends came to 9 bases. The CDR3 runs to 13 residues. The full variable domain, with the rest looked up from reference TRBV30 and TRBJ2-7, is SQTIHQWPATLVQPVGSPLSLECTVEGTSNPNLYWYRQAAGRGLQLLFYSVGIGQISSEVPQNLSASRPQDRQFILSSKKLLLSDSGFYLCAWRAPGSYEQYFGPGTRLTVT.